The 8 T cell receptor beta chains reported below all come from one sample, sequenced in a study of blood T cell repertoires in COVID-19 (dated by TCRdb to the early 2020s). The method was the immunoSEQ multiplex PCR assay. The source is immuneACCESS, and TCRdb retained only in-frame sequences with V and J called. Part of the clones is not carried over; for the studies checked, unresolved V genes explain less than half of this, and the remainder is unexplained. In all, the sample holds about 21,000 clones, and more than 85% of those were seen once. The ten largest clones capture approximately 20% of the sample. Sequenced sample: peripheral blood. These receptors came from a man between 65 and 85 years old with active COVID-19.

J is TRBJ2-2 and V is TRBV7-3; 8 positions agree with TRBD2. Germline assignment: CDR1 SGHTA and CDR2 FQGTGA. The trim removed 5 bases at V and 5 bases at J, leaving 4 bases unmatched. This CDR3 comprises 14 residues. This CDR3 is CASSPGGGTGELFF. The CDR3 nucleotides are TGTGCCAGCAGCCCCGGGGGGGGGACCGGGGAGCTGTTTTTT.

The chain employs TRBV5-4 and TRBJ2-7, with 14 bases matching TRBD2. V shed 4 bases and J 6 bases; nucleotides not matched to a gene: 6. From germline, CDR1 is SGHNT and CDR2 YYREEE (reference sequence). The CDR3 contains 15 residues. Written as DNA, the CDR3 is TGTGCCAGCAGCAGGACTAGCGGGGGGTTCGTCGAGCAGTACTTC. The encoded protein is CASSRTSGGFVEQYF.

This chain uses TRBV12-5 with TRBJ1-3, with 7 bases lining up with TRBD1. From germline, CDR1 is LGHNT and CDR2 FRNRAP. Losses at the gene ends were 7 bases for V and 0 bases for J; bases not matched to a gene: 9. This CDR3 spans 16 amino acids. The CDR3 reads CASVQQGLISGNTIYF. The CDR3 coding sequence is TGTGCTAGTGTCCAACAGGGGCTGATCTCTGGAAACACCATATATTTT. The variable domain in full, completed from reference TRBV12-5 and TRBJ1-3, reads DARVTQTPRHKVTEMGQEVTMRCQPILGHNTVFWYRQTMMQGLELLAYFRNRAPLDDSGMPKDRFSAEMPDATLATLKIQPSEPRDSAVYFCASVQQGLISGNTIYFGEGSWLTVV.

This rearrangement joins TRBV7-8 to TRBJ2-2, with 12 bases identical to TRBD2. There are 15 residues in the CDR3. From germline, CDR1 is SGHVS and CDR2 FQNEAQ. V trimming: 11 bases; J trimming: 8 bases; junction bases outside the gene matches: 12. CDR3 nucleotides: TGTGCCTCCTCACCGGGACTAGCGGGTTTTGGGGAGCTGTTTTTT. It translates to CASSPGLAGFGELFF.

The CDR3 nucleotides are TGTGCCACCAGCAGAGTAGCAGGGGTCAATCAGCCCCAGCATTTT. It encodes CATSRVAGVNQPQHF. The chain is built from TRBV15 and TRBJ1-5; possible D gene TRBD1, 6 bases. The V end was cut by 1 base, the J end by 3 bases, with 10 bases between. Germline CDR1 reads LNHNV; CDR2 reads YYDKDF (reference sequence). There are 15 residues in the CDR3.

The chain employs TRBV5-1 and TRBJ1-1; a weak D match, TRBD1 (6 bases). Germline lookup yields CDR1 SGHRS and CDR2 YFSETQ. The V gene lost 0 bases and the J gene lost 0 bases, with 9 bases spanning the gap. This CDR3 is built from 15 residues. The CDR3 reads CASSLGTAMNTEAFF. Written as DNA, the CDR3 is TGCGCCAGCAGCTTGGGGACAGCCATGAACACTGAAGCTTTCTTT.

V is TRBV18 and J is TRBJ2-7; D is ambiguous. CDR1 and CDR2 from the germline V gene are KGHSH and LQKENI. This CDR3 has 11 residues. V lost 3 bases, J lost 5 bases, and 5 bases lay in between. Here the CDR3 DNA reads TGTGCCAGCTCACCGAGCCACGAGCAGTACTTC. Translation: CASSPSHEQYF.

J is TRBJ1-6 and V is TRBV5-1; TRBD1 aligns across 7 bases. V gave up 0 bases and J gave up 8 bases; unmatched junction bases: 5. The CDR3 is 15 amino acids. Germline lookup yields CDR1 SGHRS and CDR2 YFSETQ. In nucleotides, the CDR3 is TGCGCCAGCAGCTTGGGGGGCAGGGGGGATTCACCCCTCCACTTT. This encodes CASSLGGRGDSPLHF.